This T cell receptor beta chain comes out of a study of cytomegalovirus exposure and HLA in healthy donors. General study results and limits: Some public TCRs appeared in many individuals, while most sequences were rare. More clonal expansion characterized HLA-associated TCR beta chains than equally common others in a later analysis. The study designated roughly 150 TCR beta chains cytomegalovirus-associated. HLA alleles were associated with roughly 17,000 TCR beta sequences in a later analysis at 0.05 false discovery rate.

Comment on this clone: Its antigen is unidentified.

PCR employed 60 Vbeta and 13 Jbeta primers. Sequencing was performed with immunoSEQ multiplex PCR; in TCRdb, only in-frame clones are kept and a portion is missing. Of 170,000 or so clones listed, about 82% were seen once; the top ten hold 1%. CDR1 MGHRA and CDR2 YSYEKL come from the germline V gene. The CDR3 covers 15 residues. The V gene lost 1 base and the J gene lost 0 bases, with 10 bases spanning the gap. The receptor's source is a woman aged 45-65 years in good health and CMV-seropositive. The chain combines TRBV4-1 with TRBJ2-7; TRBD2 might be the D (6 bases). Sequencing was carried out using PBMCs. The CDR3 is CASSQGGTSSYEQYF. The DNA of the CDR3 is TGCGCCAGCAGCCAAGGAGGGACTTCCTCCTACGAGCAGTACTTC.